Listed below are T cell receptor beta chains from one sample, sequenced in a study of identifying expanded T cells in peripheral blood. Assay: immunoSEQ multiplex PCR; the TCRdb copy retains only in-frame clones and omits some. There are about 90,000 clones in the sample; approximately 85% occur only once, and approximately 5.3% lies in the top ten. The sequenced sample consisted of blood. The receptors here all came from a person between 18 and 75 years old in good health. Both conserved end residues are part of each CDR3. A D gene is named only where the DNA matches it firmly. Part of the rows lack a size; the others show once, few, many or a class for expanded clones.

cdr3_aa | clone_size | j_call | d_call | v_call
CASSKAELGRFF | once | TRBJ2-1 | NA | TRBV21-1
CASSGGTPRGPDTQYF | NA | TRBJ2-3 | NA | TRBV7-8
CASSSGQGNQPQHF | few | TRBJ1-5 | TRBD1 | TRBV27
CAWSVQGAQPQHF | NA | TRBJ1-5 | TRBD1 | TRBV30
CASSLGSGPNGEKLFF | NA | TRBJ1-4 | NA | TRBV5-4
CASSLGGLVETQYF | NA | TRBJ2-5 | NA | TRBV7-7
CASSFTGTSGNYEQYF | NA | TRBJ2-7 | TRBD2 | TRBV5-1
CATSWGGGRAGGANVLTF | NA | TRBJ2-6 | TRBD2 | TRBV15
CASSQDLVIGTYNEQFF | NA | TRBJ2-1 | NA | TRBV4-2
CASSYTPKGEQFF | NA | TRBJ2-1 | NA | TRBV7-3
CASSSHPVTGELFF | NA | TRBJ2-2 | NA | TRBV7-7
CASSGQGDTEAFF | NA | TRBJ1-1 | TRBD1 | TRBV2
CATSSGPSGNTIYF | NA | TRBJ1-3 | NA | TRBV15
CASSPQPRVGSPLHF | NA | TRBJ1-6 | NA | TRBV9
CASSQGTLKNSPLHF | NA | TRBJ1-6 | NA | TRBV13
CAIPLDRGPYEQYF | NA | TRBJ2-7 | TRBD1 | TRBV10-3
CASVGRQALRTEQYF | NA | TRBJ2-7 | NA | TRBV5-8
CASSQGSFEAFF | NA | TRBJ1-1 | NA | TRBV10-1
CASRIDVSSYNSPLHF | NA | TRBJ1-6 | NA | TRBV19
CASSLGHGFGNTIYF | few | TRBJ1-3 | NA | TRBV7-2
CSVEGRGRYEQYF | NA | TRBJ2-7 | TRBD1 | TRBV29-1
CASSYGTGPLWAQFF | NA | TRBJ2-1 | TRBD1 | TRBV6-5
CASSLPGSDTQYF | once | TRBJ2-3 | NA | TRBV11-3
CASSFGMPNTEAFF | NA | TRBJ1-1 | NA | TRBV6-1
CASSLGQGETQYF | NA | TRBJ2-5 | TRBD1 | TRBV7-3
CRWGVTGELFF | NA | TRBJ2-2 | NA | TRBV19
CASSFLGSTYGYTF | few | TRBJ1-2 | NA | TRBV7-8
CASSGAGGAYEQYF | NA | TRBJ2-7 | TRBD1 | TRBV6-5
CASSEGLSTYNEQFF | NA | TRBJ2-1 | NA | TRBV7-2
CASTGTGSFNYGYTF | NA | TRBJ1-2 | TRBD1 | TRBV6-6
CASSRSQGAHNTGELFF | NA | TRBJ2-2 | TRBD1 | TRBV5-4
CAWGRVPYGYTF | NA | TRBJ1-2 | NA | TRBV30
CASRPTGVGEDGYTF | NA | TRBJ1-2 | NA | TRBV6-6
CASSLAGDRGSPLHF | NA | TRBJ1-6 | TRBD1 | TRBV5-6
CAWSPNLYGYTF | NA | TRBJ1-2 | NA | TRBV30
CASSIDQSRYEQYF | NA | TRBJ2-7 | NA | TRBV19
CSARLDREAFF | NA | TRBJ1-1 | NA | TRBV20-1
CASSPTQGREHTF | NA | TRBJ1-2 | NA | TRBV5-1
CASSPRTGGPYEQYF | NA | TRBJ2-7 | TRBD1 | TRBV19
CASKEEDTNYGYTF | NA | TRBJ1-2 | NA | TRBV2
CASSGLGTGVAEQFF | once | TRBJ2-1 | TRBD1 | TRBV2
CASRTGGNYGYTF | NA | TRBJ1-2 | TRBD1 | TRBV5-1
CASSSPRGPPIQYF | NA | TRBJ2-4 | NA | TRBV11-2
CSITTGAIYGYTF | NA | TRBJ1-2 | NA | TRBV29-1
CASSSGLPSSYEQYF | NA | TRBJ2-7 | NA | TRBV11-3
CASSQVGIYTDTQYF | NA | TRBJ2-3 | NA | TRBV5-1
CASSQGGNTEAFF | NA | TRBJ1-1 | NA | TRBV4-3
CATSRGPTSGVSYNEQFF | NA | TRBJ2-1 | TRBD2 | TRBV15
CASSLDWPNNYEQYF | NA | TRBJ2-7 | NA | TRBV7-2